The 18 T cell receptor beta chains below were found in one sample sequenced in a study of CD8 T cells in ankylosing spondylitis. TCRdb itself ran the 5' RACE reads through MiXCR, one entry per CDR3 protein. The top ten clones hold nearly 7% of a sample with approximately 500,000 distinct CDR3 sequences, roughly 13% of them seen once. Study-level findings and limits: A TCR beta motif made of about 8 highly homologous variants seemed typical of ankylosing spondylitis blood.

Their recognized antigens are unknown. Sequencing was performed on blood, either unsorted or a sorted T cell fraction (not recorded which). The receptors derive from a male donor with ankylosing spondylitis.

The genes are TRBV6-2 or TRBV6-3 and TRBJ2-7; 10 bases match TRBD2. Per germline, CDR1 MNHEY and CDR2 SVGEGT. Trimming cost V 5 bases and J 3 bases; bases outside gene matches: 7. CDR3 length: 15 amino acids. The CDR3 here is CASSPPGLASYEQYF. Written as DNA, the CDR3 is TGTGCCAGCAGTCCGCCGGGACTAGCGAGCTACGAGCAGTACTTC.

This clonotype was counted between two and nine times. The chain is built from TRBV20-1 and TRBJ2-5, with a tentative D call TRBD2 (5 bases). V was shortened by 5 bases and J by 0 bases, with 13 bases between the two germline ends. The CDR3 length is 14 residues. From germline, CDR1 is DFQATT and CDR2 SNEGSKA (reference sequence). The CDR3 loop is CSALQRLYQETQYF. The CDR3 region has the DNA TGCAGTGCTTTACAGCGGTTGTACCAAGAGACCCAGTACTTC.

This clonotype was seen more than once but under ten times. The chain combines TRBV29-1 with TRBJ2-1, with 12 bases that match TRBD1. Per the germline V gene, CDR1 is SQVTM and CDR2 is ANQGSEA. The CDR3 runs 12 residues. V trimming: 6 bases; J trimming: 8 bases; junction bases outside the gene matches: 2. CDR3 residues: CSVGTGGYEQFF. CDR3 bases: TGCAGCGTCGGGACAGGGGGCTATGAGCAGTTCTTC.

This clonotype occurred many times. This chain links TRBV24-1 with TRBJ2-2; D may match TRBD1 or TRBD2 (5 bases each). The CDR3 covers 17 residues. In germline, CDR1 is KGHDR, CDR2 SFDVKD. Trimming shortened V by 0 bases and J by 4 bases, and 14 bases separated the two germline ends. The CDR3 sequence is CATSDLGGRDVTGELFF. The CDR3 DNA follows: TGTGCCACCAGTGATTTGGGAGGCAGGGACGTCACCGGGGAGCTGTTTTTT.

In its sample, this clonotype was seen a few times. The chain couples TRBV29-1 to TRBJ2-3; 8 bases line up with TRBD1. Germline-derived CDR1 and CDR2 are SQVTM and ANQGSEA. V gave up 6 bases and J gave up 3 bases; unmatched junction bases: 5. The CDR3 extends over 13 amino acids. CDR3 bases: TGCAGCGTCCCGACAGGGGTGACAGATACGCAGTATTTT. Amino acid sequence: CSVPTGVTDTQYF.

The sample holds many counts of this clonotype. V usage is TRBV29-1 and J usage is TRBJ2-3, with 7 bases lining up with TRBD2. The V and J ends lost 4 bases and 0 bases, in that order; junction bases with no gene match: 19. The CDR3 sequence is 19 residues long. In germline, CDR1 is SQVTM, CDR2 ANQGSEA. Here the CDR3 DNA reads TGCAGCGTTGTGGGGGAAACTAGCGTCGACCTTCTTAGCACAGATACGCAGTATTTT. Amino acids: CSVVGETSVDLLSTDTQYF.

The V call is TRBV2, the J call TRBJ2-1; tentative D call: TRBD2 (7 bases). V was shortened by 8 bases and J by 7 bases, with 24 bases between the two germline ends. The CDR3 extends over 16 amino acids. CDR1 SNHLY and CDR2 FYNNEI come from the germline V gene. CDR3 in DNA: TGTGCCAGCCGACGCAGGGGAGGGGATTCCGGGAATGAGCAGTTCTTC. Translated, it gives CASRRRGGDSGNEQFF.

The CDR3 spells CASSDRYNTEAFF. DNA for the CDR3: TGTGCCAGCAGCGATCGATATAACACTGAAGCTTTCTTT. The chain links TRBV9 to TRBJ1-1; no reliable D call. The CDR3 loop spans 13 amino acids. V lost 3 bases and J 2 bases, leaving 8 bases between the germline ends. Germline-derived CDR1 and CDR2 are SGDLS and YYNGEE.

This clonotype has a handful of counts. CDR3 nucleotide sequence: TGCAGTGCTAGAGGCGGGAGCTCCTACGAGCAGTACGTC. Translating it yields CSARGGSSYEQYV. V and J are TRBV20-1 and TRBJ2-7; TRBD2 matches at 7 bases. Trimming removed 1 base from V and 0 bases from J; junction bases left unmatched: 0. This CDR3 is built from 13 residues. Germline CDR1 DFQATT, CDR2 SNEGSKA (reference sequence).

This clonotype was seen only a few times. V and J are TRBV5-1 and TRBJ2-6; tentatively, D is TRBD1 (5 bases). CDR1 and CDR2 (germline): SGHRS, YFSETQ. V dropped 4 bases and J dropped 0 bases, with 11 bases sitting between them. The CDR3 length is 16 residues. The CDR3, as DNA: TGCGCCAGCAGCACCCAGGGCAACTCTGGGGCCAACGTCCTGACTTTC. Translated, it gives CASSTQGNSGANVLTF.

J is TRBJ2-7 and V is TRBV20-1; weak D call: TRBD1 (6 bases). The germline V gene has CDR1 DFQATT and CDR2 SNEGSKA (reference sequence). This CDR3 is built from 14 residues. Trimming removed 2 bases from V and 3 bases from J, with 14 bases in between. In DNA form, the CDR3 reads TGCAGTGCTAGAAGGATGGGACACTACTACGAGCAGTACTTC. It yields the protein CSARRMGHYYEQYF.

This clonotype has at least ten counts. The chain uses TRBV20-1 and TRBJ2-3, with 7 bases identical to TRBD1. The J segment lost 2 bases and the V segment lost 3 bases, leaving 8 bases of the junction unmatched. The CDR3 runs to 15 residues. The germline CDR1 and CDR2 sequences are DFQATT and SNEGSKA (reference sequence). The CDR3 DNA sequence: TGCAGTGCTAGCGATGGGACAGCCTTCACAGATACGCAGTATTTT. Translating it yields CSASDGTAFTDTQYF.

The chain joins TRBV18 to TRBJ1-4; unclear D gene. V lost 1 base to trimming and J lost 6 bases, with 9 bases between them. This CDR3 is built from 14 residues. CDR1 KGHSH and CDR2 LQKENI come from the germline V gene. DNA for the CDR3: TGTGCCAGCTCACCACAGTTTCGGGATGAAAAACTGTTTTTT. This sequence encodes CASSPQFRDEKLFF.

This clonotype was seen a few times. This chain joins TRBV12-3 or TRBV12-4 and TRBJ2-1; 14 bases match TRBD2. The CDR3 totals 16 residues. J gave up 7 bases and V 6 bases, and 8 bases lay outside the gene matches. Written as DNA, the CDR3 is TGTGCCAGCAGCATGGGACTAGCGGGAGATGTAAATGAGCAGTTCTTC. Amino acids: CASSMGLAGDVNEQFF.

V is TRBV7-8 and J is TRBJ2-5; 8 bases map to TRBD1. The CDR3 is 14 amino acids. V lost 5 bases to trimming and J lost 5 bases; unmatched junction nucleotides: 7. The germline CDR1 and CDR2 sequences are SGHVS and FQNEAQ. Here the CDR3 DNA reads TGTGCCAGCAGCGCCAGACAGGGGAGGGAGACCCAGTACTTC. Translating it yields CASSARQGRETQYF.

The sample holds many counts of this clonotype. The chain has TRBV29-1 and TRBJ2-3; TRBD1 matches 8 bases. The CDR3 extends over 18 amino acids. Germline-derived CDR1 and CDR2 are SQVTM and ANQGSEA. V shed 6 bases, J shed 2 bases, and the junction held 19 bases outside the gene matches. DNA for the CDR3: TGCAGCGTCCCATGGGCACGGGACAGGTTCTTTTCCACAGATACGCAGTATTTT. Amino acid sequence: CSVPWARDRFFSTDTQYF.

In this sample, this clonotype turned up a few times. CDR3 in amino acids: CSAPRWGDYQETQYF. The DNA for the CDR3 is TGCAGTGCTCCCCGGTGGGGGGATTACCAAGAGACCCAGTACTTC. The chain uses TRBV20-1 and TRBJ2-5, with TRBD2 as a possible D gene (6 bases). CDR1 DFQATT and CDR2 SNEGSKA come from the germline V gene (reference sequence). The CDR3 extends over 15 amino acids. Trimming shortened V by 5 bases and J by 0 bases, and 16 bases separated the two germline ends.

About this clonotype itself: Germline is not matched at one junction end, which may reflect a read error. This chain uses TRBV5-1 with TRBJ2-7; 11 bases map to TRBD2. In germline, CDR1 is SGHRS, CDR2 YFSETQ. The CDR3 loop spans 16 amino acids. The CDR3 loop reads CASRRTGTSGSHEQYF. The CDR3 nucleotides read TGCGCCAGCAGGAGAACCGGGACTAGCGGCTCCCACGAGCAGTACTTC.